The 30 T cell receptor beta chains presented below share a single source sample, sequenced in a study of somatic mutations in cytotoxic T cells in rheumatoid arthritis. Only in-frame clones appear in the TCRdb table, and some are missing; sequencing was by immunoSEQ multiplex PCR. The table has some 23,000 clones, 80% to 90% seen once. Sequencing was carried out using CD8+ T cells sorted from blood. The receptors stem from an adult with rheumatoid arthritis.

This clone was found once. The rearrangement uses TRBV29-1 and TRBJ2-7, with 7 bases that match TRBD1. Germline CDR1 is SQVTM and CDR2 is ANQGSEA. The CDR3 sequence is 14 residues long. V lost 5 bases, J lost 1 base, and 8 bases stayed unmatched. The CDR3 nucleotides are TGCAGCGTTTCATCCCGGGACAGTTCCTACGAGCAGTACTTC. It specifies CSVSSRDSSYEQYF.

DNA of the CDR3: TGTGCCAGCAGTCCGGTAGGGGCTACCTACGAGCAGTACTTC. Amino acid sequence: CASSPVGATYEQYF. The rearrangement uses TRBV6-1 and TRBJ2-7; D is perhaps TRBD1 (5 bases). Trimming took off 5 bases at V and 2 bases at J, with 13 bases between the two ends. CDR3 length: 14 residues. The V gene's germline CDR1 is MNHNS and CDR2 SASEGT.

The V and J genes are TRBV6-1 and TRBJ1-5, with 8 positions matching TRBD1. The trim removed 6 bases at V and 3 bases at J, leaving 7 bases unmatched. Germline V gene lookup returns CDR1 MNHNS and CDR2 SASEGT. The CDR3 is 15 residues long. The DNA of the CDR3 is TGTGCCAGCAGCCCGGGACAGGAAGTCAATCAGCCCCAGCATTTT. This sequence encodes CASSPGQEVNQPQHF.

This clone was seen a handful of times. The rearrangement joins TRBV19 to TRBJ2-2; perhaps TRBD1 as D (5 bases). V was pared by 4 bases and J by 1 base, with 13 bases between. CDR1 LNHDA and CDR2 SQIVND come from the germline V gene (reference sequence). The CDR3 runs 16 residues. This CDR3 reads CASSTYDDRNTGELFF. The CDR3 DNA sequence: TGTGCCAGTAGTACTTACGACGACAGGAACACCGGGGAGCTGTTTTTT.

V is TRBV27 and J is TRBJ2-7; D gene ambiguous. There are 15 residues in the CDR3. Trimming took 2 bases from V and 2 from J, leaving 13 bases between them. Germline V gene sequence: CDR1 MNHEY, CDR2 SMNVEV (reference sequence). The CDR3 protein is CASSLGSGRTYEQYF. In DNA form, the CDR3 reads TGTGCCAGCAGTTTAGGTTCGGGCAGAACCTACGAGCAGTACTTC.

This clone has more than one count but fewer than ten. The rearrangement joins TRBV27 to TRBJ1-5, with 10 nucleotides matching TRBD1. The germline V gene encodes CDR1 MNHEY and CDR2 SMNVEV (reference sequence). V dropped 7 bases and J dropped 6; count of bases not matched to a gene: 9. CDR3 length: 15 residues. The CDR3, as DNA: TGTGCCAGCAAGACCGGACAGGGGGAGGTTCAGCCCCAGCATTTT. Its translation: CASKTGQGEVQPQHF.

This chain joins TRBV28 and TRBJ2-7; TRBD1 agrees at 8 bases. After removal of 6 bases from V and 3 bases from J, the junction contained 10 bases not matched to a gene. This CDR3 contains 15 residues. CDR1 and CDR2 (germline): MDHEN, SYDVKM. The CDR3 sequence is CASSFARTGSYEQYF. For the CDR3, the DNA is TGTGCCAGCAGCTTCGCCCGGACAGGGAGCTACGAGCAGTACTTC.

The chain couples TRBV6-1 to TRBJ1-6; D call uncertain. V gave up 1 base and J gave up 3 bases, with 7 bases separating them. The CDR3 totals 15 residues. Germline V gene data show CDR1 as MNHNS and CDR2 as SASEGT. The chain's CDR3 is CASSEEGSYNSPLHF. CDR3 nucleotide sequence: TGTGCCAGCAGTGAAGAAGGCAGCTATAATTCACCCCTCCACTTT.

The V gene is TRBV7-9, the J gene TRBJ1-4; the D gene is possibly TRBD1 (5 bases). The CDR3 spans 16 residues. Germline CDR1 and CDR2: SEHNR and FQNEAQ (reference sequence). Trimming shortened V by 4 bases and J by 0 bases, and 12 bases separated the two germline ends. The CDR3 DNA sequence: TGTGCCAGCAGCTCGCCCGCAGGGACAACTAATGAAAAACTGTTTTTT. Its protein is CASSSPAGTTNEKLFF. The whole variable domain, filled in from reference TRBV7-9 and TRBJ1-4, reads DTGVSQNPRHKITKRGQNVTFRCDPISEHNRLYWYRQTLGQGPEFLTYFQNEAQLEKSRLLSDRFSAERPKGSFSTLEIQRTEQGDSAMYLCASSSPAGTTNEKLFFGSGTQLSVL.

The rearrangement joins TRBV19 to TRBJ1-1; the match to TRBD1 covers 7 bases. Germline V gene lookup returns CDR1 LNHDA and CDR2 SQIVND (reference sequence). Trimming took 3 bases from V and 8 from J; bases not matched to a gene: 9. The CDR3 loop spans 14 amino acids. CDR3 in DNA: TGTGCCAGTAGTATGCAGCAGGGGGTCGCGGAAGCTTTCTTT. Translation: CASSMQQGVAEAFF. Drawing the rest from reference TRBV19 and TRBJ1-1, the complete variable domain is DGGITQSPKYLFRKEGQNVTLSCEQNLNHDAMYWYRQDPGQGLRLIYYSQIVNDFQKGDIAEGYSVSREKKESFPLTVTSAQKNPTAFYLCASSMQQGVAEAFFGQGTRLTVV.

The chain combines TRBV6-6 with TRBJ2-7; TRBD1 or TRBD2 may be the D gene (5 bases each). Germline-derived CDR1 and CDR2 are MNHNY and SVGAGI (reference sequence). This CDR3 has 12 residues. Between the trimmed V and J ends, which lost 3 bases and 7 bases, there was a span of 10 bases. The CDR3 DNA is TGTGCCAGCAGTTATGGGACGGATGAGCAGTACTTC. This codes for CASSYGTDEQYF.

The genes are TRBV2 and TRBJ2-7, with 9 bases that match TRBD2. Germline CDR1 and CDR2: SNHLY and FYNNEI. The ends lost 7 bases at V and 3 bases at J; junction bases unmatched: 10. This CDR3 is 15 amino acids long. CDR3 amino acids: CASKGASGDYYEQYF. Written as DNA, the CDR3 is TGTGCCAGCAAGGGGGCTAGCGGGGATTACTACGAGCAGTACTTC.

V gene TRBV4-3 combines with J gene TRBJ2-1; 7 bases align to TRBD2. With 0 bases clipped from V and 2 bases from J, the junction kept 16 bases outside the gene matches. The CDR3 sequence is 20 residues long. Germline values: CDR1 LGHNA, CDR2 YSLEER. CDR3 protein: CASSQEPLAGPRTAYNEQFF. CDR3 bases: TGCGCCAGCAGCCAAGAACCTTTAGCGGGCCCACGGACGGCCTACAATGAGCAGTTCTTC.

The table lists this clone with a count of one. The CDR3 is CASSGLGRGGIDTQYF. The CDR3 DNA sequence: TGTGCCAGCAGCGGCCTCGGGCGGGGGGGTATAGATACGCAGTATTTT. The rearrangement links TRBV5-6 to TRBJ2-3; the match to TRBD2 covers 9 bases. The CDR3 is 16 amino acids. Germline CDR1 and CDR2: SGHDT and YYEEEE. The V gene end was trimmed by 4 bases and the J gene end by 5 bases; junction bases not matched to a gene: 11.

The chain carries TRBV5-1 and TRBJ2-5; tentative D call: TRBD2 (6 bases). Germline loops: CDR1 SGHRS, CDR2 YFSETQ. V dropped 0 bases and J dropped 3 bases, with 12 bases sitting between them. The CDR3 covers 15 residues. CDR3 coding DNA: TGCGCCAGCAGCTTGGTCGGGACTCTGGAAGAGACCCAGTACTTC. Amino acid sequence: CASSLVGTLEETQYF.

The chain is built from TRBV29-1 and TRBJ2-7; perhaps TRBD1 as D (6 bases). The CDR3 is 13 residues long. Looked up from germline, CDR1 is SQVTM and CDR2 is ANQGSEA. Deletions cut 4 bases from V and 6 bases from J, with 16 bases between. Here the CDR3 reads CSVAGQFASEQYF. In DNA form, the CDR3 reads TGCAGCGTTGCCGGACAGTTCGCGTCCGAGCAGTACTTC.

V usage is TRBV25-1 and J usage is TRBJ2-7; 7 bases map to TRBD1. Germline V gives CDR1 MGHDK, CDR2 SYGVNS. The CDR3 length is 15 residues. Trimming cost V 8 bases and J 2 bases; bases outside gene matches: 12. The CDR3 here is CASSPRTGPAYEQYF. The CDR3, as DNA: TGTGCCAGCTCACCAAGGACAGGTCCTGCCTACGAGCAGTACTTC.

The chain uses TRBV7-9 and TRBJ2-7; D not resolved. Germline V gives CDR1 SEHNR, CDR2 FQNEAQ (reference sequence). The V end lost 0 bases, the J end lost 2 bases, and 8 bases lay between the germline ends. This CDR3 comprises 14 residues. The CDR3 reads CASSLAIATYEQYF. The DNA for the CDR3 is TGTGCCAGCAGCTTAGCGATCGCAACCTACGAGCAGTACTTC.

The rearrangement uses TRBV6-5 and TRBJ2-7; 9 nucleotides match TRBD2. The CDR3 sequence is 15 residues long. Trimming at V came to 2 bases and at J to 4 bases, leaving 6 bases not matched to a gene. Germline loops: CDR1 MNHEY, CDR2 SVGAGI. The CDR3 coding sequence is TGTGCCAGCAGTTACGGTCTAGCGGGGATGTACGAGCAGTACTTC. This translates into CASSYGLAGMYEQYF.

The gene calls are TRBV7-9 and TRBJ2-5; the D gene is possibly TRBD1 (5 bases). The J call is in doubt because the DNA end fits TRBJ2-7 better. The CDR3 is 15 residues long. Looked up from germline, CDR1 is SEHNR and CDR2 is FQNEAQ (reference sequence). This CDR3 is CASSLETEISYEQYF. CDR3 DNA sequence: TGTGCCAGCAGCTTAGAGACAGAGATCTCCTACGAGCAGTACTTC.

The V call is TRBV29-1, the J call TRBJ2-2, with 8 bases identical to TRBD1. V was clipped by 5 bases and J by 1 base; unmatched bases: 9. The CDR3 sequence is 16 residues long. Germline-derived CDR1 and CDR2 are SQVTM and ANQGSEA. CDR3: CSVYTPGTGNTGELFF. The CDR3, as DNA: TGCAGCGTTTATACCCCCGGGACAGGGAACACCGGGGAGCTGTTTTTT.

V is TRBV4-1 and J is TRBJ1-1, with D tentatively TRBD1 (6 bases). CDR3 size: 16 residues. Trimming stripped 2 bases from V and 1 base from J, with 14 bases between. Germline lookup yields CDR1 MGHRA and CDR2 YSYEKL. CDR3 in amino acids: CASSQPPGQQNTEAFF. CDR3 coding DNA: TGCGCCAGCAGCCAACCCCCCGGACAGCAGAACACTGAAGCTTTCTTT.

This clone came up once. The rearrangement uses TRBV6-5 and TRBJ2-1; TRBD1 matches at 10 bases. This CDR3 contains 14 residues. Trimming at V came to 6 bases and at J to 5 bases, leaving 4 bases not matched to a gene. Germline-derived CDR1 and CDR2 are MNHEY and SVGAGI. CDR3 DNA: TGTGCCAGCAGGCCCGGGACAGGGGACAATGAGCAGTTCTTC. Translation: CASRPGTGDNEQFF.

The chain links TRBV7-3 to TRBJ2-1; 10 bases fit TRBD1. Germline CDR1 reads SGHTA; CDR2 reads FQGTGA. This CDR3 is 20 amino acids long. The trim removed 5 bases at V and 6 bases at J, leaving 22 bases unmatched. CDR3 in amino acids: CASSPGTGAEGYQIFNEQFF. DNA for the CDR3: TGTGCCAGCAGCCCCGGGACAGGGGCCGAAGGGTACCAAATTTTCAATGAGCAGTTCTTC.

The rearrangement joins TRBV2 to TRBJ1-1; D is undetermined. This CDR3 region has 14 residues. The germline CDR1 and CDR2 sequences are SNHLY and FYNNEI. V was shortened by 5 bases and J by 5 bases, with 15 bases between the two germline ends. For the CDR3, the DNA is TGTGCCAGCAGTCTGGATCTGACTAGGACTGAAGCTTTCTTT. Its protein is CASSLDLTRTEAFF.

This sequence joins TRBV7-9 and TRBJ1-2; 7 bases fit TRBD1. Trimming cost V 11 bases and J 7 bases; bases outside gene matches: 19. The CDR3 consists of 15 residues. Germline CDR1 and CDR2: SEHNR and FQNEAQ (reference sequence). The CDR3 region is CASDGGTDPGLGYTF. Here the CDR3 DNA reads TGTGCCTCCGATGGGGGGACAGACCCAGGGCTTGGCTACACCTTC.

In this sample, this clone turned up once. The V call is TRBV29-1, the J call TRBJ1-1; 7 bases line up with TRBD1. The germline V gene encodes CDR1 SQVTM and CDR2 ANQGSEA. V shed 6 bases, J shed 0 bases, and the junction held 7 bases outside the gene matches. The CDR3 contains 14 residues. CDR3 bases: TGCAGCGTCATCTTACAGGGGATGAACACTGAAGCTTTCTTT. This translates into CSVILQGMNTEAFF.

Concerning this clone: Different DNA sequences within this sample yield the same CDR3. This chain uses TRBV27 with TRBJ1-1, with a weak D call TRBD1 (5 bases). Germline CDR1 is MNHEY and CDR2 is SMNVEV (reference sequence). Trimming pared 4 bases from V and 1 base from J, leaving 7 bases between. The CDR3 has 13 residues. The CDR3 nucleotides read TGTGCCAGCAGTTGGGGGGGGAACACTGAAGCTTTCTTT. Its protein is CASSWGGNTEAFF.

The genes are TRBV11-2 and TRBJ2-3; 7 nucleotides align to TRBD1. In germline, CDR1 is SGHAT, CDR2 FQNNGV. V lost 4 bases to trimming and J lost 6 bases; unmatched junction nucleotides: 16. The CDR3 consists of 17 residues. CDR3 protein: CASSSHGTASPGDTQYF. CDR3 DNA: TGTGCCAGCAGCTCCCACGGGACAGCTTCACCGGGGGATACGCAGTATTTT.

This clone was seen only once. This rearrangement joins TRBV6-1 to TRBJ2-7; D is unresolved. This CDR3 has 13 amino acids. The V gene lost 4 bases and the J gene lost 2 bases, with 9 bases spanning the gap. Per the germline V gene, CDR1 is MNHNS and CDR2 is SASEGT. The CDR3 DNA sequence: TGTGCCAGCAGTGTTAGAACAACCTACGAGCAGTACTTC. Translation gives CASSVRTTYEQYF.